What follows are 22 T cell receptor beta chains derived from one specimen sequenced in a study of cytomegalovirus exposure and HLA in healthy donors. Only in-frame clones appear in the TCRdb table, and some are missing; sequencing was by immunoSEQ multiplex PCR. The repertoire holds tens of thousands of clones, with about 93% as singletons. The sample was PBMCs. The receptors derive from a woman in her twenties or thirties in good health and CMV-seropositive.

The chain carries TRBV4-3 and TRBJ2-3; 10 bases are shared with TRBD2. V was clipped by 3 bases and J by 7 bases; unmatched bases: 25. The CDR3 spans 21 residues. The V gene's germline CDR1 is LGHNA and CDR2 YSLEER. The CDR3 spells CASSQALSAGRTSGFMYTQYF. The CDR3 DNA reads as TGCGCCAGCAGCCAGGCCCTTTCGGCTGGTCGGACTAGCGGATTCATGTATACGCAGTATTTT.

This clone was detected only once. V is TRBV19 and J is TRBJ1-2, with TRBD1 as a possible D gene (5 bases). Germline CDR1 is LNHDA and CDR2 is SQIVND (reference sequence). V was trimmed by 5 bases and J by 8 bases, leaving 12 bases between them. The CDR3 contains 12 residues. The CDR3 DNA reads TGTGCCAGTAGTCCCGGACGGGGGGGCTACACCTTC. Amino acid sequence: CASSPGRGGYTF.

J is TRBJ2-3 and V is TRBV20-1; no firm D call. This CDR3 spans 11 amino acids. Trimming cost V 5 bases and J 5 bases, with 8 bases left between them. Germline V gene lookup returns CDR1 DFQATT and CDR2 SNEGSKA (reference sequence). CDR3 sequence reads: CSALVGDTQYF. The CDR3 DNA follows: TGCAGTGCTTTAGTCGGAGATACGCAGTATTTT.

The chain is built from TRBV10-3 and TRBJ2-1; the match to TRBD1 covers 9 bases. Germline V gene sequence: CDR1 ENHRY, CDR2 SYGVKD. The CDR3 runs to 15 residues. The V and J ends lost 3 bases and 4 bases, in that order; junction bases with no gene match: 4. CDR3 coding DNA: TGTGCCATCAGTGAACTGGGACAGGGATACAATGAGCAGTTCTTC. This encodes CAISELGQGYNEQFF.

The V and J genes are TRBV30 and TRBJ1-2; D is unclear. This CDR3 has 12 residues. Per germline, CDR1 GTSNPN and CDR2 SVGIG (reference sequence). Between the trimmed V and J ends, which lost 5 bases and 8 bases, there was a span of 15 bases. This chain's CDR3 is CAWSTQPGGYTF. CDR3 bases: TGTGCCTGGTCAACTCAACCCGGGGGCTACACCTTC.

The chain combines TRBV21-1 with TRBJ2-7; whether TRBD2, the table's D call, matches the DNA was not checked. TRBV21-1 is a pseudogene. The CDR3 contains 15 residues. DNA of the CDR3: TGTGCCAGCAGCAAAGCGACTAGCGGCCCCGTCGAGCAGTACTTC. Protein sequence: CASSKATSGPVEQYF.

This chain uses TRBV7-4 with TRBJ2-7; D may be TRBD1 (5 bases). Trimming shortened V by 5 bases and J by 5 bases, and 22 bases separated the two germline ends. This CDR3 has 16 amino acids. Germline CDR1 and CDR2: SGHVT and SQSDAQ. The CDR3 sequence is CASSACLSRGYDEQYF. Written as DNA, the CDR3 is TGTGCCAGCAGCGCATGCCTGAGTAGGGGATACGACGAGCAGTACTTC.

The chain joins TRBV12-5 to TRBJ2-1; no clear D. V lost 3 bases and J lost 8, with 5 bases in between. This CDR3 is 11 amino acids long. CDR1 and CDR2 from the germline V gene are LGHNT and FRNRAP. The CDR3 here is CASGLHDEQFF. The CDR3 DNA reads TGTGCTAGTGGTTTACACGATGAGCAGTTCTTC.

The chain joins TRBV30 to TRBJ2-1; 7 bases align to TRBD2. This CDR3 has 13 amino acids. The germline CDR1 and CDR2 sequences are GTSNPN and SVGIG (reference sequence). V dropped 3 bases and J dropped 4; count of bases not matched to a gene: 3. Written as DNA, the CDR3 is TGTGCCTGGAGCGGACTAGATTACAATGAGCAGTTCTTC. Protein sequence: CAWSGLDYNEQFF.

The chain combines TRBV11-2 with TRBJ2-5; the D gene is possibly TRBD2 (5 bases). CDR1 and CDR2 from the germline V gene are SGHAT and FQNNGV. V lost 1 base and J 1 base, leaving 7 bases between the germline ends. CDR3 length: 14 residues. This CDR3 reads CASSLGRFQETQYF. The CDR3 DNA is TGTGCCAGCAGCTTAGGGAGGTTCCAAGAGACCCAGTACTTC.

This chain links TRBV5-4 with TRBJ1-2; 9 bases map to TRBD1. The germline V gene has CDR1 SGHNT and CDR2 YYREEE (reference sequence). The V gene end was trimmed by 4 bases and the J gene end by 8 bases; junction bases not matched to a gene: 9. The CDR3 runs 14 residues. As DNA, the CDR3 is TGTGCCAGCAGCCTGACAGGGGGGAATAAGGGCTACACCTTC. It yields the protein CASSLTGGNKGYTF.

The rearrangement links TRBV7-9 to TRBJ2-7; perhaps TRBD2 as D (5 bases). V was pared by 6 bases and J by 0 bases, with 12 bases between. This CDR3 comprises 14 residues. Germline V gene lookup returns CDR1 SEHNR and CDR2 FQNEAQ (reference sequence). CDR3 in amino acids: CASRSGVYSYEQYF. DNA of the CDR3: TGTGCCAGCAGGTCCGGGGTATACTCCTACGAGCAGTACTTC.

This chain links TRBV4-2 with TRBJ2-7; weak D call: TRBD1 (6 bases). Germline CDR1 reads LGHNA; CDR2 reads YNFKEQ. Between the trimmed V and J ends, which lost 1 base and 2 bases, there was a span of 9 bases. This CDR3 contains 14 residues. CDR3 sequence: CASSQGTGPYEQYF. CDR3 DNA: TGTGCCAGCAGCCAAGGTACAGGGCCCTACGAGCAGTACTTC.

This chain links TRBV27 with TRBJ2-7, with 7 bases identical to TRBD1. V was pared by 6 bases and J by 3 bases, with 5 bases of the junction left unmatched. This CDR3 contains 13 residues. Germline CDR1 is MNHEY and CDR2 is SMNVEV (reference sequence). CDR3 coding DNA: TGTGCCAGCAGCCGACAGGGTTACTACGAGCAGTACTTC. It encodes CASSRQGYYEQYF.

The V and J genes are TRBV13 and TRBJ2-5; 7 nucleotides align to TRBD2. The V and J ends lost 0 bases and 2 bases, in that order; junction bases with no gene match: 12. From germline, CDR1 is PRHDT and CDR2 FYEKMQ (reference sequence). This CDR3 region has 18 residues. The CDR3 bases are TGTGCCAGCAGCTTAGGGGTTTGGGCGGGAGACCTGCAAGAGACCCAGTACTTC. It translates to CASSLGVWAGDLQETQYF.

The chain is built from TRBV30 and TRBJ2-5; 8 bases are shared with TRBD2. Germline V gene sequence: CDR1 GTSNPN, CDR2 SVGIG (reference sequence). This CDR3 contains 14 residues. J lost 2 bases, V lost 2 bases, and 4 bases had no gene match. The CDR3, as DNA: TGTGCCTGGAGTACAAGCGGGGGACAAGAGACCCAGTACTTC. This codes for CAWSTSGGQETQYF.

CDR3: CAISDARDGSDTQYF. In nucleotides, the CDR3 is TGTGCCATCAGTGATGCTAGAGATGGCTCAGATACGCAGTATTTT. The gene calls are TRBV10-3 and TRBJ2-3; D not resolved. This CDR3 has 15 amino acids. Germline CDR1 reads ENHRY; CDR2 reads SYGVKD. The V and J ends lost 3 bases and 4 bases respectively, with 14 bases between them.

The V gene is TRBV6-1, the J gene TRBJ2-7, with 7 nucleotides matching TRBD1. Germline CDR1 is MNHNS and CDR2 is SASEGT. The CDR3 has 16 residues. The J segment lost 3 bases and the V segment lost 4 bases, leaving 12 bases of the junction unmatched. The CDR3 DNA reads as TGTGCCAGCAGTGCATCAATTCTGACAGGGTTCTACGAGCAGTACTTC. Translation gives CASSASILTGFYEQYF.

This clone was recorded once. This chain links TRBV14 with TRBJ2-2, with 10 bases aligning to TRBD2. The CDR3 is made up of 15 amino acids. With 4 bases clipped from V and 1 base from J, the junction kept 0 bases outside the gene matches. Germline assignment: CDR1 SGHDN and CDR2 FVKESK. CDR3 sequence: CASSPSGRNTGELFF. DNA for the CDR3: TGTGCCAGCAGCCCTAGCGGGAGGAACACCGGGGAGCTGTTTTTT.

The V gene is TRBV29-1, the J gene TRBJ2-3; 7 nucleotides line up with TRBD2. The V and J ends lost 1 base and 4 bases, in that order; junction bases with no gene match: 5. The CDR3 covers 14 residues. Germline CDR1 and CDR2: SQVTM and ANQGSEA. The CDR3 DNA follows: TGCAGCGTTGAAGGCGGGAGTGTCCCAGATACGCAGTATTTT. Its translation: CSVEGGSVPDTQYF.

The gene calls are TRBV27 and TRBJ1-2, with 11 bases lining up with TRBD1. Germline loops: CDR1 MNHEY, CDR2 SMNVEV (reference sequence). The CDR3 has 13 residues. Trimming at V came to 6 bases and at J to 6 bases, leaving 3 bases not matched to a gene. The DNA for the CDR3 is TGTGCCAGCAGACGGACAGGGGGCCATGGCTACACCTTC. It specifies CASRRTGGHGYTF.

This clone came up once. The V and J genes are TRBV6-4 and TRBJ2-1, with 8 positions matching TRBD1. The CDR3 consists of 13 residues. Germline values: CDR1 MRHNA, CDR2 SNTAGT. Trimming took 6 bases from V and 8 from J; bases not matched to a gene: 6. As DNA, the CDR3 is TGTGCCAGCAGCGGACAGGGTAGGGATGAGCAGTTCTTC. Amino acids: CASSGQGRDEQFF.